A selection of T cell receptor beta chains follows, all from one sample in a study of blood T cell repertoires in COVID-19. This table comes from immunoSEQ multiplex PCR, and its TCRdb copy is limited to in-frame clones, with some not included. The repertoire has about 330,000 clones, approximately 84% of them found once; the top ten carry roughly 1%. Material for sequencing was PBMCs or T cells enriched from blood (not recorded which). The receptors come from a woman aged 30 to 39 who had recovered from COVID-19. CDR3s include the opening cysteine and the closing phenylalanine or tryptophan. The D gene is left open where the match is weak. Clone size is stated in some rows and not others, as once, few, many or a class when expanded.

CDR3nt: TGTGCCAGTCGTAAGGAGGGGACAGGGAATGAAAAACTGTTTTTT
CDR3aa: CASRKEGTGNEKLFF
d_gene: TRBD1
j_gene: TRBJ1-4
abundance: .
v_gene: TRBV19

CDR3nt: TGCGCCAGCAGCCAAGAGTTTGGGGGCGCGAACACCGGGGAGCTGTTTTTT
CDR3aa: CASSQEFGGANTGELFF
d_gene: .
j_gene: TRBJ2-2
abundance: .
v_gene: TRBV4-3

CDR3nt: TGTGCCAGCAGCTTAACCGACGGGAGCTCCTACGAGCAGTACTTC
CDR3aa: CASSLTDGSSYEQYF
d_gene: .
j_gene: TRBJ2-7
abundance: .
v_gene: TRBV7-9

CDR3nt: TGTGCCAGCAGCTTGGGGGTGGACAGCCAAGAGACCCAGTACTTC
CDR3aa: CASSLGVDSQETQYF
d_gene: .
j_gene: TRBJ2-5
abundance: .
v_gene: TRBV5-8

CDR3nt: TGTGCCAGCAGCCCTTGGACAGGGGGCGTTGGACAGCCCCAGCATTTT
CDR3aa: CASSPWTGGVGQPQHF
d_gene: TRBD1
j_gene: TRBJ1-5
abundance: .
v_gene: TRBV7-2

CDR3nt: TGTGCCAGCAGTCCATGGAGGTTACAGGACAGGGAGGAGACCCAGTACTTC
CDR3aa: CASSPWRLQDREETQYF
d_gene: TRBD1
j_gene: TRBJ2-5
abundance: .
v_gene: TRBV6-2/TRBV6-3

CDR3nt: TGTGCCAGCAGCTTAAACTATGGGACAGATACGCAGTATTTT
CDR3aa: CASSLNYGTDTQYF
d_gene: .
j_gene: TRBJ2-3
abundance: .
v_gene: TRBV7-2

CDR3nt: TGTGCCAGCAGCCAGGAGACAGGGGGGCACGAAAAACTGTTTTTT
CDR3aa: CASSQETGGHEKLFF
d_gene: TRBD1
j_gene: TRBJ1-4
abundance: once
v_gene: TRBV14

CDR3nt: TGTGCCAGCAGTCTCCGAGCAGAGGGCCCTTGGGATACGCAGTATTTT
CDR3aa: CASSLRAEGPWDTQYF
d_gene: .
j_gene: TRBJ2-3
abundance: once
v_gene: TRBV27

CDR3nt: TGTGCCAGCAGCTTCTCTAGCGGGGGGGTTAAAGAGACCCAGTACTTC
CDR3aa: CASSFSSGGVKETQYF
d_gene: TRBD2
j_gene: TRBJ2-5
abundance: .
v_gene: TRBV7-6

CDR3nt: TGTGCCAGTAGTATGTTGACAGCTAACTATGGCTACACCTTC
CDR3aa: CASSMLTANYGYTF
d_gene: .
j_gene: TRBJ1-2
abundance: .
v_gene: TRBV19

CDR3nt: TGCAGCGTTGGACAGCTCTATGGCTACACCTTC
CDR3aa: CSVGQLYGYTF
d_gene: .
j_gene: TRBJ1-2
abundance: once
v_gene: TRBV29-1

CDR3nt: TGTGCCAGCACCCGTCGACCAAAAGCGGACACTGAAGCTTTCTTT
CDR3aa: CASTRRPKADTEAFF
d_gene: .
j_gene: TRBJ1-1
abundance: .
v_gene: TRBV28

CDR3nt: TGTGCCAGCTGCAGGGTGAGAGAGACCCAGTACTTC
CDR3aa: CASCRVRETQYF
d_gene: .
j_gene: TRBJ2-5
abundance: .
v_gene: TRBV3-1/TRBV3-2

CDR3nt: TGTGCCAGCGGTACACAGGGAACTTTGGACACTGAAGCTTTCTTT
CDR3aa: CASGTQGTLDTEAFF
d_gene: .
j_gene: TRBJ1-1
abundance: .
v_gene: TRBV28

CDR3nt: TGTGCCAGCAGCCTCGGGACTAGCGGGGCAGATACGCAGTATTTT
CDR3aa: CASSLGTSGADTQYF
d_gene: TRBD2
j_gene: TRBJ2-3
abundance: .
v_gene: TRBV7-7

CDR3nt: TGTGCTAGTGGTCCCACACACAGGGGGCGGTATAATTCACCCCTCCACTTT
CDR3aa: CASGPTHRGRYNSPLHF
d_gene: TRBD1
j_gene: TRBJ1-6
abundance: .
v_gene: TRBV12-5

CDR3nt: TGTGCCAGCAGTGAAAGGGCCTCGCGAGGGGGCTACACCTTC
CDR3aa: CASSERASRGGYTF
d_gene: .
j_gene: TRBJ1-2
abundance: .
v_gene: TRBV6-1

CDR3nt: TGCGCCAGCAGCCACCAGGAGGGGGCTGTGACCGGGGAGCTGTTTTTT
CDR3aa: CASSHQEGAVTGELFF
d_gene: .
j_gene: TRBJ2-2
abundance: .
v_gene: TRBV5-1

CDR3nt: TGTGCCAGCAGCCCCCGTCCGCGCGGGGGGGGTTACTATAATGAGCAGTTCTTC
CDR3aa: CASSPRPRGGGYYNEQFF
d_gene: TRBD2
j_gene: TRBJ2-1
abundance: once
v_gene: TRBV7-6

CDR3nt: TGTGCCAGCAGCGTGGGACAGCTAGGGGCAGTTGGCACTGAAGCTTTCTTT
CDR3aa: CASSVGQLGAVGTEAFF
d_gene: TRBD1
j_gene: TRBJ1-1
abundance: .
v_gene: TRBV5-5

CDR3nt: TGCGCCAGCAGCTTGGATGGGACAGGGACCAGAGGGCAGTACTTC
CDR3aa: CASSLDGTGTRGQYF
d_gene: TRBD1
j_gene: TRBJ2-7
abundance: once
v_gene: TRBV5-1

CDR3nt: TGTGCCAGCAGCTCAGAACCGGGACAGGGGGGTTATGAGCAGTTCTTC
CDR3aa: CASSSEPGQGGYEQFF
d_gene: TRBD1
j_gene: TRBJ2-1
abundance: .
v_gene: TRBV11-3

CDR3nt: TGTGCCAGTAGTAGGGGGCTCGGGACAGATTCAGAAAAACTGTTTTTT
CDR3aa: CASSRGLGTDSEKLFF
d_gene: TRBD1
j_gene: TRBJ1-4
abundance: .
v_gene: TRBV19

CDR3nt: TGTGCCAGCAGCTTAGCGAGGACCGCGACAGGGCTGTTTTTT
CDR3aa: CASSLARTATGLFF
d_gene: TRBD1
j_gene: TRBJ1-4
abundance: .
v_gene: TRBV7-2

CDR3nt: TGTGCCAGCTCACCTAATTTAGCCAAAAACATTCAGTACTTC
CDR3aa: CASSPNLAKNIQYF
d_gene: .
j_gene: TRBJ2-4
abundance: .
v_gene: TRBV18

CDR3nt: TGTGCCACCAGCAGAGATCGACTAGCTGGCGAGCAGTACTTC
CDR3aa: CATSRDRLAGEQYF
d_gene: TRBD2
j_gene: TRBJ2-7
abundance: .
v_gene: TRBV15

CDR3nt: TGTGCCATCGGGGACCCTTCGGGACAGGGGGATGCTGGCTACACCTTC
CDR3aa: CAIGDPSGQGDAGYTF
d_gene: TRBD1
j_gene: TRBJ1-2
abundance: .
v_gene: TRBV10-3

CDR3nt: TGTGCCAGCAGCGGACTAGCGGGGGGTTACGAGCAGTACTTC
CDR3aa: CASSGLAGGYEQYF
d_gene: TRBD2
j_gene: TRBJ2-7
abundance: .
v_gene: TRBV6-5

CDR3nt: TGTGCCAGCAGTGATATGGGGGCTAGCTATGGCTACACCTTC
CDR3aa: CASSDMGASYGYTF
d_gene: .
j_gene: TRBJ1-2
abundance: .
v_gene: TRBV25-1

CDR3nt: TGTGCCAGCAGCCCACGACAGGGCTTTAATGAAAAACTGTTTTTT
CDR3aa: CASSPRQGFNEKLFF
d_gene: TRBD1
j_gene: TRBJ1-4
abundance: once
v_gene: TRBV11-2

CDR3nt: TGTGCCAGCAGTAGACAGGGTGCGAGTCAGCCCCAGCATTTT
CDR3aa: CASSRQGASQPQHF
d_gene: TRBD1
j_gene: TRBJ1-5
abundance: .
v_gene: TRBV28

CDR3nt: TGTGCCAGCAGCGAGGAGGGGGCCGAGACCCAGTACTTC
CDR3aa: CASSEEGAETQYF
d_gene: .
j_gene: TRBJ2-5
abundance: .
v_gene: TRBV5-1

CDR3nt: TGTGCCAGCAGCTCCGGTTTCAGGACTAGCGGGGGAGGGAATGAGCAGTTCTTC
CDR3aa: CASSSGFRTSGGGNEQFF
d_gene: TRBD2
j_gene: TRBJ2-1
abundance: .
v_gene: TRBV11-3

CDR3nt: TGCGCCAGCAGCCAACCAGGGAGGTCCTACGAGCAGTACTTC
CDR3aa: CASSQPGRSYEQYF
d_gene: .
j_gene: TRBJ2-7
abundance: .
v_gene: TRBV4-1

CDR3nt: TGTGCCACGGACAGGGGACGGGGGGGCACTGAAGCTTTCTTT
CDR3aa: CATDRGRGGTEAFF
d_gene: TRBD1
j_gene: TRBJ1-1
abundance: .
v_gene: TRBV6-5

CDR3nt: TGTGCCAGCAGCCCTGGGACAGGGGATTATGGCTACACCTTC
CDR3aa: CASSPGTGDYGYTF
d_gene: TRBD1
j_gene: TRBJ1-2
abundance: .
v_gene: TRBV28

CDR3nt: TGTGCCTGGAGTGTACTACAGGGTAGGGATCAGCCCCAGCATTTT
CDR3aa: CAWSVLQGRDQPQHF
d_gene: .
j_gene: TRBJ1-5
abundance: .
v_gene: TRBV30

CDR3nt: TGTGCCATCAGAGGGACAGGTAATAGCGATCAGCCCCAGCATTTT
CDR3aa: CAIRGTGNSDQPQHF
d_gene: TRBD1
j_gene: TRBJ1-5
abundance: .
v_gene: TRBV10-3